The 6 T cell receptor beta chains below come from one sample, sequenced in a study of CDR3 diversity in severe acne. TCRdb processed the PCR reads anew with MiXCR; each CDR3 protein has one entry. The table shows approximately 77,000 distinct CDR3 sequences, with around 47% occurring only once. The sample was blood. These receptors were obtained from a male donor with severe acne vulgaris.

CDR3 sequence: CAISDTTTSGRWSYEQYF. In DNA, the CDR3 is TGTGCCATCAGTGATACAACGACTAGCGGGAGGTGGTCCTACGAGCAGTACTTC. This chain links TRBV10-3 with TRBJ2-7; 13 nucleotides match TRBD2. The CDR3 has 18 residues. Germline V lookup: CDR1 ENHRY, CDR2 SYGVKD. V dropped 3 bases and J dropped 1; count of bases not matched to a gene: 9.

This clonotype was counted many times. In DNA, the CDR3 is TGTGCCAGCAGCCTTCGAGACACCGGGGAGCTGTTTTTT. Protein sequence: CASSLRDTGELFF. The rearrangement joins TRBV6-4 to TRBJ2-2; D is undetermined. The CDR3 contains 13 residues. CDR1 and CDR2 from the germline V gene are MRHNA and SNTAGT. The germline V and J ends were trimmed by 6 bases and 3 bases, with 8 bases remaining between them.

The table lists this clonotype with many counts. The rearrangement joins TRBV2 to TRBJ2-7; TRBD2 matches at 10 bases. Germline V gives CDR1 SNHLY, CDR2 FYNNEI. The junction had 6 bases not matched to a gene; V was cut back by 6 bases and J by 1 base. This CDR3 has 15 amino acids. The CDR3 DNA sequence: TGTGCCAGCAGCGAGTGGACTAGCGGATCCTACGAGCAGTACTTC. Protein: CASSEWTSGSYEQYF. Full variable domain (missing parts from reference TRBV2 and TRBJ2-7): EPEVTQTPSHQVTQMGQEVILRCVPISNHLYFYWYRQILGQKVEFLVSFYNNEISEKSEIFDDQFSVERPDGSNFTLKIRSTKLEDSAMYFCASSEWTSGSYEQYFGPGTRLTVT.

This clonotype was picked up a small number of times. V is TRBV7-8 and J is TRBJ1-1, with unresolved D. The CDR3 has 14 amino acids. Trimming cost V 4 bases and J 0 bases, with 9 bases left between them. Per germline, CDR1 SGHVS and CDR2 FQNEAQ. The CDR3 protein is CASSSASMNTEAFF. The DNA of the CDR3 is TGTGCCAGCAGCTCTGCCAGCATGAACACTGAAGCTTTCTTT.

This clonotype was counted only a few times. V is TRBV7-9 and J is TRBJ2-3; D perhaps matches TRBD2 (6 bases). Trimming shortened V by 3 bases and J by 5 bases, and 9 bases separated the two germline ends. The CDR3 has 13 residues. Germline-derived CDR1 and CDR2 are SEHNR and FQNEAQ (reference sequence). The DNA of the CDR3 is TGTGCCAGCAGCTTGCCGGAGGGAGATACGCAGTATTTT. Residues: CASSLPEGDTQYF.

For this clonotype: Mismatch with germline at one junction end may stem from a read error. The chain carries TRBV7-6 and TRBJ2-7; the match to TRBD1 covers 9 bases. The germline V gene has CDR1 SGHVS and CDR2 FNYEAQ. This CDR3 region has 14 residues. Here the CDR3 DNA reads TGTGCCAGCAGCTCAGACGGGACAGGGTACGGCAAGATCTTC. Translating it yields CASSSDGTGYGKIF.